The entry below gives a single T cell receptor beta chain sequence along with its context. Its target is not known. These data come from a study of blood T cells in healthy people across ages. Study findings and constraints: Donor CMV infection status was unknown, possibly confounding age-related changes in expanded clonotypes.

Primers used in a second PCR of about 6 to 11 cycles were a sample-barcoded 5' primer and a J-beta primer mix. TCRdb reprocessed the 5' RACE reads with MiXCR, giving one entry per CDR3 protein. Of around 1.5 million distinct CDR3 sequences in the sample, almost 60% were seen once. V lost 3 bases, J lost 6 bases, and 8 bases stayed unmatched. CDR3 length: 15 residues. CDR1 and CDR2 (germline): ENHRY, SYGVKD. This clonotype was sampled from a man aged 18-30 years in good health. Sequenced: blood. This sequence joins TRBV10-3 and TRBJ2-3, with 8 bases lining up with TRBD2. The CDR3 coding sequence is TGTGCCATCAGTGAAAGCGGGAGAGGGTTGGATACGCAGTATTTT. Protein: CAISESGRGLDTQYF.